A single sample is the source of the 9 T cell receptor beta chains below, sequenced in a study of T-cell memory formation after mild COVID-19. TCRdb reprocessed the 5' RACE reads via MiXCR and lists one record per CDR3 protein. The table shows around 530,000 distinct CDR3 sequences, with roughly 22% occurring only once. The source material was PBMCs or a T cell subset sorted from them (not recorded which). Receptors were obtained from an adult woman who had mild COVID-19 (a few samples of this study predate the infection). Cell type and time point are not known.

This clonotype was counted between two and nine times. The chain links TRBV30 to TRBJ1-6; no reliable D call. In germline, CDR1 is GTSNPN, CDR2 SVGIG (reference sequence). Trimming removed 3 bases at V and 0 bases at J, with 9 bases between. The CDR3 runs to 15 residues. The CDR3 spells CAWRWQSSYNSPLHF. The CDR3 DNA is TGTGCCTGGAGATGGCAGAGCTCCTATAATTCACCCCTCCACTTT. The full variable domain, with the rest looked up from reference TRBV30 and TRBJ1-6, is SQTIHQWPATLVQPVGSPLSLECTVEGTSNPNLYWYRQAAGRGLQLLFYSVGIGQISSEVPQNLSASRPQDRQFILSSKKLLLSDSGFYLCAWRWQSSYNSPLHFGNGTRLTVT.

The CDR3 sequence is CASGPWQTQYF. The CDR3 DNA reads as TGTGCTAGTGGTCCCTGGCAGACCCAGTACTTC. The V gene is TRBV12-5, the J gene TRBJ2-5; no definite D call. V was clipped by 5 bases and J by 6 bases, with 7 bases between them. Germline CDR1 LGHNT, CDR2 FRNRAP. The CDR3 consists of 11 residues.

The chain recombines TRBV6-2 or TRBV6-3 with TRBJ2-7, with 9 bases that match TRBD1. Looked up from germline, CDR1 is MNHEY and CDR2 is SVGEGT. With V trimmed by 0 bases and J by 4 bases, 1 base remained unmatched. This CDR3 region has 14 residues. CDR3 region: CASSYSGTGYEQYF. The CDR3 DNA reads as TGTGCCAGCAGTTACTCCGGGACAGGGTACGAGCAGTACTTC.

This clonotype was recorded a few times. The rearrangement links TRBV5-6 to TRBJ2-7; possibly TRBD1 for D (6 bases). Trimming removed 10 bases at V and 6 bases at J, with 20 bases between. Looked up from germline, CDR1 is SGHDT and CDR2 is YYEEEE. There are 13 residues in the CDR3. CDR3 protein: CAASQGLGGEQYF. CDR3 bases: TGTGCCGCCAGCCAGGGGTTGGGTGGCGAGCAGTACTTC.

This clonotype has a handful of counts. The V gene is TRBV5-1, the J gene TRBJ1-2; possibly TRBD1 for D (6 bases). CDR1 SGHRS and CDR2 YFSETQ come from the germline V gene. V shed 4 bases and J shed 4 bases, with 11 bases lying between them. This CDR3 region has 13 residues. The CDR3 is CASSALTGYGYTF. The CDR3 DNA reads as TGCGCCAGCAGCGCCCTGACAGGCTATGGCTACACCTTC.

The DNA of the CDR3 is TGCGCCAGCAGACCAACTAGCGGGAGTCACAATGAGCAGTTCTTC. Translating gives CASRPTSGSHNEQFF. This sequence joins TRBV10-2 and TRBJ2-1; 11 bases align to TRBD2. Germline lookup yields CDR1 WSHSY and CDR2 SAAADI. With V trimmed by 6 bases and J by 5 bases, 6 bases remained unmatched. The CDR3 is made up of 15 amino acids.

J is TRBJ1-2 and V is TRBV18, with a tentative D call TRBD1 (5 bases). The CDR3 loop spans 15 amino acids. V was pared by 2 bases and J by 2 bases, with 12 bases between. Germline assignment: CDR1 KGHSH and CDR2 LQKENI. The CDR3 is CASSPVGQINYGYTF. CDR3 sequence (DNA): TGTGCCAGCTCACCAGTTGGACAAATAAACTATGGCTACACCTTC.

This clonotype showed up just a few times. The V gene is TRBV27, the J gene TRBJ2-7, with 9 bases that match TRBD1. Per germline, CDR1 MNHEY and CDR2 SMNVEV (reference sequence). With V trimmed by 2 bases and J by 3 bases, 8 bases remained unmatched. CDR3 length: 16 amino acids. The CDR3 bases are TGTGCCAGCAGTTTAGTACCTTGGACAGGGGTCTACGAGCAGTACTTC. This encodes CASSLVPWTGVYEQYF.

This clonotype was counted only a few times. The rearrangement joins TRBV20-1 to TRBJ1-1, with D hard to call. V dropped 2 bases and J dropped 3 bases, with 10 bases sitting between them. Germline lookup yields CDR1 DFQATT and CDR2 SNEGSKA (reference sequence). The length of the CDR3 is 13 residues. CDR3 DNA sequence: TGCAGTGCTAGATTAGGGCGGTACACTGAAGCTTTCTTT. Translated, it gives CSARLGRYTEAFF.